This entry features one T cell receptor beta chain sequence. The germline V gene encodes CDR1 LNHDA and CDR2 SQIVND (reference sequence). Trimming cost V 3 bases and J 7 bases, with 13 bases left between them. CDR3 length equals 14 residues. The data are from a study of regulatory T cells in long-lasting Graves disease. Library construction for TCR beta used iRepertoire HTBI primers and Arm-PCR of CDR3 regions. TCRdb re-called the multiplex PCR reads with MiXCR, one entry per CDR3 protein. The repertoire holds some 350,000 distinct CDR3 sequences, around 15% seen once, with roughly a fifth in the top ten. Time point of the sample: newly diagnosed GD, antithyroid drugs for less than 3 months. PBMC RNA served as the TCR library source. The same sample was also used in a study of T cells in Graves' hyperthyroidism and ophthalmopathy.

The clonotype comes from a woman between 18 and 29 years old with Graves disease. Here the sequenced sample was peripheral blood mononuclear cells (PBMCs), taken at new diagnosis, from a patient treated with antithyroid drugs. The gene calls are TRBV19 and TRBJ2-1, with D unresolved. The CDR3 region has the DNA TGTGCCAGTAGTATTGGGTCCGATATTAATGAGCAGTTCTTC. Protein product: CASSIGSDINEQFF.